The present T cell receptor beta chain was sequenced within a study of graft-versus-host responses after intestinal transplantation (dated by TCRdb to the early 2020s). Regarding the complete study: Multivisceral, liver-intestinal, or isolated intestinal transplants were received by the recipients. Every recipient was given anti-thymocyte globulin induction, then maintenance tacrolimus and steroids for approximately 3 years. Bulk TCR-beta CDR3 sequencing was used to track graft-versus-host and host-versus-graft alloreactive T cell clones in the graft, circulation and bone marrow after intestinal transplantation. Alloreactive clones were identified by sequencing pre-transplant mixed lymphocyte reaction products and comparing these products with unstimulated pre-transplant donor and recipient T cells. The cohort enrolled about two dozen intestinal transplant recipients including one retransplant, and 3 patients lacking pretransplant specimens were excluded. Donor T cell macrochimerism was defined as a peak of at least 4% donor T cells among recipient peripheral blood mononuclear cells. Samples from three later patients were sequenced in-house on an Illumina MiSeq with MiXCR processing rather than by the commercial service. General conclusions and limits of the study: The relatively low number and heterogeneity of intestinal transplant patients limited the conclusions. Early after transplant, declines in HvG clones were associated with peak levels of circulating GvH clones. Patients with donor T cell macrochimerism had high GvH to HvG T cell clonal ratios in their allografts. GvH clones turned up in recipient bone marrow, with some appearing earlier in ileal mucosa or blood, a pattern consistent with an intestinal mucosal origin.

Relative to germline, V is 4 bases shorter and J is 2 bases shorter, with 3 bases between their ends. Its CDR3 holds 12 amino acids, cysteine through phenylalanine. Kept here is only the CDR3 DNA, which spans 36 bases and is read in frame from base 1. The CDR1 and CDR2 encoded by the germline V gene (reference sequence) are SEHNR and FQNEAQ. The sample's time point, from its label and the paper: cells obtained before transplantation from donor or recipient. CD3+CD4+ and CD3+CD8+ populations were FACS-sorted from unstimulated pre-transplant donor and recipient cells taken from spleen or lymph nodes. Comments on this clone: It has no known antigen specificity. No base qualities exist here, and no much larger clone lies one base off it.

Library method: the immunoSEQ multiplex PCR assay. In most patients, genomic DNA was isolated using the Qiagen DNeasy Blood and Tissue Kit and sent frozen to Adaptive Biotechnologies for TCR sequencing. High-throughput TCR-beta CDR3 sequencing of genomic DNA from most patients was performed by Adaptive Biotechnologies. The authors' pipeline ran thus. Adaptive's ImmunoSEQ software supplied the TCR sequencing data for 15 to 20 patients, while MiXCR and VDJtools were used to process three other patients. To correct CD4 versus CD8 sorting errors, sequences present in both subsets at a frequency ratio below 5:1 were removed. CDR3 nucleotide sequences shared between donor and recipient were removed because the origin of such sequences could not be assigned. To be classed as alloreactive, a clone needed at least 2-fold expansion over unstimulated cells and a minimum CFSE-low frequency of 0.002% (template counts) or 0.001% (read counts). Clones detected in sequenced pre-transplant spleen, lymph node, or MLR CFSE-low populations of the donor or recipient were defined as mappable. The cumulative frequency of alloreactive clones was calculated as a percentage of all sequences, weighted by copy number. Imported from immuneACCESS, the table was reduced by TCRdb to in-frame sequences with V and J called. These copies leave out some clones; in studies compared against another copy, an unresolved V gene accounts for under half, and the cause of the remainder is not known. D and trimming were read from the DNA, whereas the V and J calls and clone size are those reported in that table. Recorded for this sample are around 100,000 clones; about 90% of them occurred a single time. More than 0.75% of the sample rests with the top ten.

The chain joins TRBV7-9 to TRBJ1-3; there is no confident call for the D gene. This material consisted of unstimulated CD4+ T cells sorted from spleen or lymph node cells, taken before transplant. The clonotype comes from a human donor who was the organ donor for an intestinal transplant. The DNA reads as follows: TGTGCCAGCAGCTCTCCTGGAAACACCATATATTTT. The resulting protein is CASSSPGNTIYF. The CDR3 plus the reference TRBV7-9 and TRBJ1-3 genes for the other parts give the full variable domain: DTGVSQNPRHKITKRGQNVTFRCDPISEHNRLYWYRQTLGQGPEFLTYFQNEAQLEKSRLLSDRFSAERPKGSFSTLEIQRTEQGDSAMYLCASSSPGNTIYFGEGSWLTVV.